The T cell receptor (beta chain) described here comes from a study of shared clonotypes between healthy human individuals. Study background: The donor group consisted of a couple of women and three men, aged 18 to 49.

The CDR3 runs to 13 residues. V was clipped by 8 bases and J by 2 bases; unmatched bases: 5. CDR1 and CDR2 from the germline V gene are LNHNV and YYDKDF (reference sequence). CD45RO-negative CD8 cells positively selected for CCR7 made up the naive population, which excluded terminally differentiated effector memory CD45RA+ cells. Each donor was a Caucasian adult residing in Nashville, Tennessee. Here immunoSEQ multiplex PCR was the method, and the copy in TCRdb shows in-frame clones only, minus some. Among about 2 million clones listed, about 95% were seen once. The clonotype was recovered from a man younger than 35 in good health. Sequencing was performed on naive CD8+ T cells sorted from blood. The V gene is TRBV15, the J gene TRBJ1-1; TRBD1 agrees at 7 bases. The CDR3 reads CATGGTVNTEAFF. CDR3 bases: TGTGCCACCGGTGGGACAGTAAACACTGAAGCTTTCTTT.